This paragraph reports one T cell receptor beta chain. Its target is unknown. These data originate in a study of cytomegalovirus exposure and HLA in healthy donors. Study in general: The approximately 130 validation repertoires were reported in a later analysis to have been generated on the same platform as the 500 to 700 first-cohort repertoires. Points from the study as a whole: Researchers reported that a few CMV-associated chains were confirmed in vitro as CMV antigen-specific. In the 90 to 150 validation repertoires, 94% of cluster scores exceeded 0, per a later analysis.

V dropped 4 bases and J dropped 0 bases, with 9 bases sitting between them. In germline, CDR1 is GTSNPN, CDR2 SVGIG (reference sequence). The CDR3 totals 13 residues. Generated by immunoSEQ multiplex PCR, the TCRdb table keeps only in-frame clones and is missing some. The sample shows over 120,000 clones, about 94% of them seen only once. The sequenced material came from PBMCs. The chain carries TRBV30 and TRBJ1-1; no clear D. This TCR came from a man younger than 35 in good health and CMV-seropositive. CDR3 protein: CAWITRLNTEAFF. In DNA form, the CDR3 reads TGTGCCTGGATCACGCGATTGAACACTGAAGCTTTCTTT.